These T cell receptor beta chains were read from a single sample in a study of blood T cell repertoires in COVID-19. Sequencing used immunoSEQ multiplex PCR; TCRdb keeps in-frame clones, though not all of them. This sample has about 58,000 clones; more than 70% occur once, and the top ten carry roughly 4.5%. Material for sequencing was peripheral blood. Receptors originate from a man aged 35-49 years with active COVID-19. CDR3s include the opening cysteine and the closing phenylalanine or tryptophan. The D gene is left open where the match is weak. Rows give clone size only sometimes, using once, few, many, or a class for an expanded clone.

j_call d_call clone_size v_call cdr3_aa cdr3_nt
TRBJ2-3 NA NA TRBV7-8 CASSSGGYSTDTQYF TGTGCCAGCAGCTCCGGGGGTTATAGCACAGATACGCAGTATTTT
TRBJ2-7 NA NA TRBV5-1 CASSLGDRGPSGGPYEQYF TGCGCCAGCAGCTTGGGGGACAGGGGACCTAGCGGGGGCCCCTACGAGCAGTACTTC
TRBJ2-7 NA once TRBV27 CASSFGGTEDEQYF TGTGCCAGCAGTTTTGGCGGGACAGAGGACGAGCAGTACTTC
TRBJ2-5 TRBD2 NA TRBV24-1 CATSDASGRHETQYF TGTGCCACCAGTGATGCTAGCGGGAGGCATGAGACCCAGTACTTC
TRBJ2-1 NA NA TRBV19 CASRLTGSSSYNEQFF TGTGCCAGTAGATTGACAGGTTCGAGCTCCTACAATGAGCAGTTCTTC
TRBJ2-7 NA NA TRBV28 CASQRSSYEQYF TGTGCCAGCCAGCGGAGTTCCTACGAGCAGTACTTC
TRBJ2-4 NA NA TRBV29-1 CSVEVATLIQYF TGCAGCGTTGAAGTCGCTACCCTTATTCAGTACTTC
TRBJ1-1 NA once TRBV5-6 CASRKGLDYLNTEAFF TGTGCCAGCAGAAAAGGCCTAGATTACTTGAACACTGAAGCTTTCTTT
TRBJ1-4 TRBD1 NA TRBV5-1 CASSSGQGTEKLFF TGCGCCAGCAGCTCGGGACAGGGGACTGAAAAACTGTTTTTT
TRBJ1-2 TRBD1 NA TRBV29-1 CSVTQGIGGYTF TGCAGCGTTACACAGGGGATCGGGGGCTACACCTTC
TRBJ2-1 NA NA TRBV7-3 CASALGGDYNEQFF TGTGCCAGCGCCCTGGGGGGAGATTACAATGAGCAGTTCTTC
TRBJ2-3 TRBD2 NA TRBV4-1 CASSPRETEWTQYF TGCGCCAGCAGCCCGCGGGAGACGGAGTGGACGCAGTATTTT
TRBJ1-1 NA NA TRBV29-1 CSVWGGVTEAFF TGCAGCGTTTGGGGAGGGGTTACTGAAGCTTTCTTT
TRBJ2-1 TRBD1 NA TRBV4-2 CASSQVGGGTGRRNEQFF TGTGCCAGCAGCCAAGTAGGAGGGGGGACAGGGCGGAGGAATGAGCAGTTCTTC
TRBJ1-1 TRBD1 NA TRBV6-6 CASSPQDRGREREAFF TGTGCCAGCAGCCCTCAGGACAGGGGGCGAGAACGTGAAGCTTTCTTT
TRBJ1-1 TRBD1 NA TRBV3-1/TRBV3-2 CASSFWDREAFF TGTGCCAGCAGCTTCTGGGACAGGGAAGCTTTCTTT
TRBJ2-5 TRBD1 NA TRBV7-3 CASEQGGGETQYF TGTGCCAGCGAACAGGGGGGAGGAGAGACCCAGTACTTC
TRBJ2-7 TRBD1 NA TRBV11-2 CASSTDRASYEQYF TGTGCCAGCAGCACCGACAGGGCTTCCTACGAGCAGTACTTC
TRBJ2-3 TRBD2 NA TRBV9 CASSERRGLAATDTQYF TGTGCCAGCAGCGAGAGGCGGGGGTTAGCGGCTACAGATACGCAGTATTTT
TRBJ2-5 NA NA TRBV21-1 CASSNRGGRWETQYF TGTGCCAGCAGCAATAGGGGCGGGAGGTGGGAGACCCAGTACTTC
TRBJ1-1 NA NA TRBV28 CASSLTGSGNTEAFF TGTGCCAGCAGTCTCACAGGGAGTGGGAACACTGAAGCTTTCTTT
TRBJ2-1 NA NA TRBV6-1 CASSEGFTFLWGGHYNEQFF TGTGCCAGCAGTGAAGGGTTCACCTTTCTCTGGGGGGGGCACTACAATGAGCAGTTCTTC
TRBJ2-1 TRBD2 NA TRBV29-1 CSVVGLASLNEQFF TGCAGCGTGGTCGGACTAGCCTCCCTCAATGAGCAGTTCTTC
TRBJ2-4 NA NA TRBV19 CASSMTRAKNIQYF TGTGCCAGTAGTATGACCAGGGCCAAAAACATTCAGTACTTC
TRBJ2-1 TRBD2 NA TRBV4-1 CASSTLGLAGGTTSNEQFF TGCGCCAGCAGCACCTTGGGACTAGCGGGAGGTACCACATCCAATGAGCAGTTCTTC
TRBJ1-1 NA NA TRBV9 CASSVAGASTEAFF TGTGCCAGCAGCGTAGCAGGGGCAAGTACTGAAGCTTTCTTT
TRBJ1-5 NA NA TRBV2 CASREGEGNQPQHF TGTGCCAGCCGGGAGGGGGAAGGCAATCAGCCCCAGCATTTT
TRBJ2-7 NA NA TRBV5-1 CASSSSGTQTYEQYF TGCGCCAGCAGCAGCTCCGGGACTCAGACTTACGAGCAGTACTTC
TRBJ1-2 TRBD1 NA TRBV3-1/TRBV3-2 CASSQLSGTGDGYTF TGTGCCAGCAGCCAGCTCTCCGGGACAGGGGATGGCTACACCTTC
TRBJ1-1 TRBD1 NA TRBV7-9 CASSSWDRGNTEAFF TGTGCCAGCAGCTCGTGGGACAGGGGCAACACTGAAGCTTTCTTT
TRBJ2-1 NA NA TRBV2 CARQVLGWDEQFF TGTGCCAGACAGGTTCTGGGTTGGGATGAGCAGTTCTTC
TRBJ1-1 NA NA TRBV7-9 CASRASEAFF TGTGCCAGCAGGGCCTCTGAAGCTTTCTTT
TRBJ1-1 NA NA TRBV12-3/TRBV12-4 CASSSTTATAFF TGTGCCAGCAGTTCCACTACGGCCACAGCTTTCTTT